The entry that follows covers one T cell receptor (beta chain) sequence. This specimen belongs to a study of identical twins. This CDR3 has 16 amino acids. The V and J ends lost 0 bases and 8 bases respectively, with 18 bases between them. The germline V gene encodes CDR1 SGDLS and CDR2 YYNGEE. TCRdb reanalysed the 5' RACE reads using MiXCR and keeps one entry per CDR3 protein. Of 250,000 or so distinct CDR3 sequences listed, approximately 8.3% are singletons. This same sample was also part of a study on yellow fever vaccine responses in identical twins.

The V and J genes are TRBV9 and TRBJ2-1, with D unresolved. The sequencing sample was made of CD8+ T cells sorted from blood. This TCR derives from a woman aged 18 to 35 in good health. CDR3: CASSVELFVDADEQFF. For the CDR3, the DNA is TGTGCCAGCAGCGTAGAATTATTCGTGGATGCGGATGAGCAGTTCTTC. The full variable domain, with the rest looked up from reference TRBV9 and TRBJ2-1, is DSGVTQTPKHLITATGQRVTLRCSPRSGDLSVYWYQQSLDQGLQFLIQYYNGEERAKGNILERFSAQQFPDLHSELNLSSLELGDSALYFCASSVELFVDADEQFFGPGTRLTVL.